The T cell receptor (beta chain) described here comes from a study of T-cell reconstitution after alpha-beta-depleted transplantation in children. Germline V lookup: CDR1 LNHNV, CDR2 YYDKDF (reference sequence). The CDR3 is made up of 15 amino acids. V was cut by 3 bases and J by 0 bases, with 9 bases left in between. A library of TCRbeta sequences, prepared with unique molecular identifiers, was generated. TCRdb ran MiXCR on the PCR reads and lists one entry per CDR3 protein. The table records about 230,000 distinct CDR3 sequences, 9.7% of them present only once. Ten or more counts support this clonotype.

The chain links TRBV15 to TRBJ1-5; D is unresolved. This receptor was obtained from a human donor who donated a stem cell graft to a child with SCID. The source material was PBMCs from the stem cell graft donor, sampled from the stem cell graft. The CDR3 sequence: CATSRYGYSNQPQHF. The CDR3 nucleotides are TGTGCCACCAGCAGGTATGGTTATAGCAATCAGCCCCAGCATTTT.